This T cell receptor beta chain originates from a study of T cell responses to AZD1222 COVID-19 vaccine. General study points: Breadth and depth of Spike-specific TCRs rose after two AZD1222 doses. Repertoire collection took place solely once the T cell response had peaked. A reported finding is that nearly half of spike-specific TCRs target unmutated variant regions. There were mostly white British donors and more females than males, and clonal diversity was possibly underestimated.

The V gene's germline CDR1 is SGHTA and CDR2 FQGNSA. The junction had 10 bases not matched to a gene; V was cut back by 6 bases and J by 5 bases. The CDR3 covers 15 residues. Details on this clone: The antigen is not known.

The protocol was immunoSEQ multiplex PCR, while the TCRdb copy is restricted to in-frame clones and leaves out a portion. Counted here are 130,000 to 150,000 clones, around 90% occurring once; the ten biggest clones make up about 5%. The clonotype originates from an adult who received the MenACWY meningococcal vaccine as a control. The J gene is TRBJ2-1, the V gene TRBV7-2; 7 bases are a match to TRBD2. The source was peripheral blood, collected 28 days after the second dose of the MenACWY control vaccine. The CDR3 sequence is CASRSWRGSNNEQFF. For the CDR3, the DNA is TGTGCCAGCAGGAGCTGGCGGGGGTCCAACAATGAGCAGTTCTTC.